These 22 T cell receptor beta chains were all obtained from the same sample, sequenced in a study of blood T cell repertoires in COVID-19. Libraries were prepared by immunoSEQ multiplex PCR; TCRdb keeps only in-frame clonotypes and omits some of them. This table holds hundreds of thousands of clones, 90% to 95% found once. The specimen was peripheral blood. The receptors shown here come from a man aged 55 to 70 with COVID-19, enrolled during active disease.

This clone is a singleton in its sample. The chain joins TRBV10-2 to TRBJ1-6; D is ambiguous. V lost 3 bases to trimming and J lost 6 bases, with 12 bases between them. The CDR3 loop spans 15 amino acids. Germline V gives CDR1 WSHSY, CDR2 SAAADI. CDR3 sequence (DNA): TGCGCCAGCAGTGAAACACTCGCGGCTAATTCACCCCTCCACTTT. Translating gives CASSETLAANSPLHF.

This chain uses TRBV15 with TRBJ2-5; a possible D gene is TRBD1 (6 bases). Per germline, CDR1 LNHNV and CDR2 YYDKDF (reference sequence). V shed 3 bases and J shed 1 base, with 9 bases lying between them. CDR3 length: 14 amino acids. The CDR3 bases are TGTGCCACCAGCAGCAGGGGTTCCCAAGAGACCCAGTACTTC. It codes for CATSSRGSQETQYF.

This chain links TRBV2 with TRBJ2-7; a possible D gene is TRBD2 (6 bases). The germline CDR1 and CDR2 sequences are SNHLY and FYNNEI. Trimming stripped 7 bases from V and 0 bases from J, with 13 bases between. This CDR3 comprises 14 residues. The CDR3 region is CASKRTTSSYEQYF. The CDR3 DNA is TGTGCCAGCAAAAGGACTACCTCCTCCTACGAGCAGTACTTC.

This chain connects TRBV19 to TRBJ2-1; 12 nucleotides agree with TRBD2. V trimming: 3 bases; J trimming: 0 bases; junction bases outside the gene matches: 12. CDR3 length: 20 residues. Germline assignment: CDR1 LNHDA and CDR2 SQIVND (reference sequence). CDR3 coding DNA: TGTGCCAGTAGTATCGGGTTTGGGACTAGCGGGCCTAGCTCCTACAATGAGCAGTTCTTC. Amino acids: CASSIGFGTSGPSSYNEQFF.

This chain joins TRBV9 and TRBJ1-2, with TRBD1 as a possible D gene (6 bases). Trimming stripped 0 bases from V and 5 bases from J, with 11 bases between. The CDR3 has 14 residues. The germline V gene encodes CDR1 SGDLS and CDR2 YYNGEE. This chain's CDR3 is CASSVAGGMYGYTF. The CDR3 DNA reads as TGTGCCAGCAGCGTAGCTGGGGGCATGTATGGCTACACCTTC.

CDR3 in amino acids: CASSEGARNTEAFF. For the CDR3, the DNA is TGTGCCAGCAGCGAGGGTGCAAGGAACACTGAAGCTTTCTTT. The J gene is TRBJ1-1, the V gene TRBV7-3; D unclear. Trimming took 5 bases from V and 1 from J, leaving 11 bases between them. The CDR3 contains 14 residues. Germline CDR1 is SGHTA and CDR2 is FQGTGA.

CDR3: CASRATGDEQYF. CDR3 coding DNA: TGCGCCAGCAGGGCCACAGGGGACGAGCAGTACTTC. The V call is TRBV5-1, the J call TRBJ2-7; 7 bases are shared with TRBD1. CDR1 SGHRS and CDR2 YFSETQ come from the germline V gene. This CDR3 contains 12 residues. Germline trimming cut 5 bases from V and 5 bases from J; bases unmatched to any gene: 4.

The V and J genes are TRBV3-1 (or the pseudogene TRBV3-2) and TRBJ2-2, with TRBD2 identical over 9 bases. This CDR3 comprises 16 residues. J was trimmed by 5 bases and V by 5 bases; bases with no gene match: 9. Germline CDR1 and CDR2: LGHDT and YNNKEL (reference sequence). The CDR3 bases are TGTGCCAGCAGCTCAATAGCGGGAGTCCAAACCGGGGAGCTGTTTTTT. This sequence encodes CASSSIAGVQTGELFF.

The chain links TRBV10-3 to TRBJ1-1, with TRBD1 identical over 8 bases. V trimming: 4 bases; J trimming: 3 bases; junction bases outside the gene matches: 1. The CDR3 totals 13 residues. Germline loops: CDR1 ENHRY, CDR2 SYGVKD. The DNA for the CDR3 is TGTGCCATCAGTGTACAGGGGGACACTGAAGCTTTCTTT. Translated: CAISVQGDTEAFF.

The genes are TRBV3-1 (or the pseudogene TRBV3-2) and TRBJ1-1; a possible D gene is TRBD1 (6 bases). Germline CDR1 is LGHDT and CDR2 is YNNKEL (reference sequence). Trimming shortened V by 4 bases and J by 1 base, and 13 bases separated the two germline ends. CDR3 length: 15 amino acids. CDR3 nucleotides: TGTGCCAGCAGCCCTCGGGTGGGGGCGAACACTGAAGCTTTCTTT. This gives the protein CASSPRVGANTEAFF.

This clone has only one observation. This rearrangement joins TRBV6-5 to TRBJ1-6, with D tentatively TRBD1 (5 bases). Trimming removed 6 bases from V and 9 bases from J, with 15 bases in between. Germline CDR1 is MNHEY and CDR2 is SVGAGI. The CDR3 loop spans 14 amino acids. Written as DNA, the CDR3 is TGTGCCAGCAGCCTTGGGACGGGGGGTTCACCCCTCCACTTT. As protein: CASSLGTGGSPLHF.

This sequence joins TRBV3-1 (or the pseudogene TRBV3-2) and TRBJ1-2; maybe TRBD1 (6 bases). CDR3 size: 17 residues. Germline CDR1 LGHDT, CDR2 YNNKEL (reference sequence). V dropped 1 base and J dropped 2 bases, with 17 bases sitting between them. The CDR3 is CASSQGRWDIDNYGYTF. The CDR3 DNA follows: TGTGCCAGCAGCCAAGGACGGTGGGACATTGACAACTATGGCTACACCTTC.

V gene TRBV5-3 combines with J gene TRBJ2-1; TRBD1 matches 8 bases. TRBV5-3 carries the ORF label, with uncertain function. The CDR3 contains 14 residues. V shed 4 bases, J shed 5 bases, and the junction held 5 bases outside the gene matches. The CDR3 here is CARSPRTGNNEQFF. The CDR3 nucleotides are TGTGCCAGAAGCCCCCGGACAGGGAACAATGAGCAGTTCTTC.

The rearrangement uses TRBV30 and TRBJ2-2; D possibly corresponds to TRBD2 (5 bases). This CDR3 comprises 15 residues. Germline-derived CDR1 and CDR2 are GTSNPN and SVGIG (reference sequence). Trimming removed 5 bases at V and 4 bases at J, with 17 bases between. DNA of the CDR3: TGTGCCTGGGACATAGCGCGCGGGCTCACCGGGGAGCTGTTTTTT. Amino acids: CAWDIARGLTGELFF.

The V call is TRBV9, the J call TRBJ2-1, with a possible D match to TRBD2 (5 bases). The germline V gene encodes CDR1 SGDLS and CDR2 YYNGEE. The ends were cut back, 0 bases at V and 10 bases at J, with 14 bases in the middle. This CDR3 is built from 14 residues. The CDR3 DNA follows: TGTGCCAGCAGCGTAGTAGCCATTCCGGGGGAGCAGTTCTTC. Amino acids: CASSVVAIPGEQFF. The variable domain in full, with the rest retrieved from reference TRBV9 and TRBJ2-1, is DSGVTQTPKHLITATGQRVTLRCSPRSGDLSVYWYQQSLDQGLQFLIQYYNGEERAKGNILERFSAQQFPDLHSELNLSSLELGDSALYFCASSVVAIPGEQFFGPGTRLTVL.

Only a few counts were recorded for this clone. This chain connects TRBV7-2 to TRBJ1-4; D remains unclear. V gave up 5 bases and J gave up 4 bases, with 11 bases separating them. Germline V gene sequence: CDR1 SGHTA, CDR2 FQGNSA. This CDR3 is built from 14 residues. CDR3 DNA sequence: TGTGCCAGCAGCCCCCGACTGATTAATGAAAAACTGTTTTTT. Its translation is CASSPRLINEKLFF.

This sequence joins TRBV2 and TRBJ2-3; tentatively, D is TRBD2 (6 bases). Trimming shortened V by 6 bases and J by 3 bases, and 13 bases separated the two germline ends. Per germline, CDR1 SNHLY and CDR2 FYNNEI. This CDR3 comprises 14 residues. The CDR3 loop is CASRVGLATDTQYF. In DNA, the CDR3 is TGTGCCAGCAGGGTCGGTCTAGCGACAGATACGCAGTATTTT.

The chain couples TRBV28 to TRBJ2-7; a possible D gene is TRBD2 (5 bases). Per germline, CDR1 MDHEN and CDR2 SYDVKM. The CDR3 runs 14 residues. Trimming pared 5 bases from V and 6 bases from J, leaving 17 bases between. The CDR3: CASSPSGGVFEQYF. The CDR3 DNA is TGTGCCAGCAGTCCCAGCGGTGGGGTGTTCGAGCAGTACTTC.

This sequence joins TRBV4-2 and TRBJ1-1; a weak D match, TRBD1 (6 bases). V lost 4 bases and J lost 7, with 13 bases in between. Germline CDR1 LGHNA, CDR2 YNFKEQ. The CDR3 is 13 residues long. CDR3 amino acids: CASSPLPRGEAFF. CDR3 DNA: TGTGCCAGCAGCCCACTCCCCAGGGGTGAAGCTTTCTTT.

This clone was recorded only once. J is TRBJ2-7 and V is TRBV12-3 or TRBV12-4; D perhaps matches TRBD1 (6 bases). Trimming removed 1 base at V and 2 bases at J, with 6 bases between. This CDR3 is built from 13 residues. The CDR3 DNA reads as TGTGCCAGCAGTTTAGACAGGGCCTACGAGCAGTACTTC. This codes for CASSLDRAYEQYF.

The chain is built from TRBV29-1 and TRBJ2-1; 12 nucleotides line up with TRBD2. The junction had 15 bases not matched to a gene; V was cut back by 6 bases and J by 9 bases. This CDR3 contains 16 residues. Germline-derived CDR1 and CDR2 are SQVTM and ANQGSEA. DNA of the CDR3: TGCAGCGTCCCGAGACCGACTAGCGGGAGTCGGAGTGAGCAGTTCTTC. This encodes CSVPRPTSGSRSEQFF.

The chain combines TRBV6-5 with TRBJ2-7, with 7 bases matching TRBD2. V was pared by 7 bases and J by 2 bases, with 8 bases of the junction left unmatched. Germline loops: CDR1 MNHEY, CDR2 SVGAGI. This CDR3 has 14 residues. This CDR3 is CASTESGGAYEQYF. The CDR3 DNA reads TGTGCCAGCACCGAATCGGGGGGTGCCTACGAGCAGTACTTC.